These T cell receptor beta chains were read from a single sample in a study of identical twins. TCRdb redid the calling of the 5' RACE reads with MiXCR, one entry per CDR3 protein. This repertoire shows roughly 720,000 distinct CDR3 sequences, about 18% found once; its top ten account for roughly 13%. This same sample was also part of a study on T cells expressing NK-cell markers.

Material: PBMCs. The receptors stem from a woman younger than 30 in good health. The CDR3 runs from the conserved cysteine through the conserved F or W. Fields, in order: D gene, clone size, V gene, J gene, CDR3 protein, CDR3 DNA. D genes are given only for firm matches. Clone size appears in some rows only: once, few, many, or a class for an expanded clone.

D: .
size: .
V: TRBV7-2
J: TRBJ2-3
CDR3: CASSSTTGARTQYF
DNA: TGTGCCAGCAGCTCCACGACGGGCGCGAGAACGCAGTATTTT

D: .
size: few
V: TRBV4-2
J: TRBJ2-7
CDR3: CASSLKGQRVVSYEQYF
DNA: TGTGCCAGCAGCCTCAAGGGGCAGCGGGTTGTCTCCTACGAGCAGTACTTC

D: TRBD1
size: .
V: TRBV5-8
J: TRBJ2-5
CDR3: CASSLEQGLKTQYF
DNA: TGTGCCAGCAGCTTGGAACAGGGGTTAAAGACCCAGTACTTC

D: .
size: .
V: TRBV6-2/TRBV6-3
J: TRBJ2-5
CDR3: CASTFTVGETQYF
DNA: TGTGCCAGCACCTTTACCGTGGGAGAGACCCAGTACTTC

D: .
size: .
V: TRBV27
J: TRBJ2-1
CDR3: CASSLVRGIFEQFF
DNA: TGTGCCAGCAGTTTAGTGCGCGGGATTTTTGAGCAGTTCTTC

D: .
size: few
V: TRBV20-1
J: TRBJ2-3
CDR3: CSARAPVVGQYF
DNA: TGCAGTGCTAGAGCACCTGTGGTCGGGCAGTATTTT

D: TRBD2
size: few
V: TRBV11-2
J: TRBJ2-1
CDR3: CASTRLAGTGEQFF
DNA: TGTGCCAGCACGAGACTAGCGGGAACCGGTGAGCAGTTCTTC

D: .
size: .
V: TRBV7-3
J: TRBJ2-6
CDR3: CASSFSAGIGGANVLTF
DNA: TGCGCCAGCAGCTTCTCAGCAGGGATTGGTGGGGCCAACGTCCTGACTTTC

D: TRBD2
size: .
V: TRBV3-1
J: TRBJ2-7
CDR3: CASSQYGRGDHEQYF
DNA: TGTGCCAGCAGCCAATATGGGCGGGGGGATCACGAGCAGTACTTC

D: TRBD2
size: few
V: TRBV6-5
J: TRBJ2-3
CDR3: CASSYSAGGSTDTQYF
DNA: TGTGCCAGCAGTTACTCGGCGGGAGGAAGCACAGATACGCAGTATTTT

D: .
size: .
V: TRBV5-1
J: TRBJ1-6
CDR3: CASTTGSSYNSPLHF
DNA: TGCGCCAGCACCACAGGGAGCTCCTATAATTCACCCCTCCACTTT

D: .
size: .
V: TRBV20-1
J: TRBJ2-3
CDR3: CSARDAGKSPDTQYF
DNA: TGCAGTGCTAGAGATGCCGGGAAATCACCAGATACGCAGTATTTT

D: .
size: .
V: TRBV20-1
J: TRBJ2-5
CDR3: CSARDRIGETQYF
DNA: TGCAGTGCTAGAGATCGGATCGGGGAGACCCAGTACTTC

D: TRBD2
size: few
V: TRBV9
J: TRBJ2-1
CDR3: CASSVQSSGRGSYNEQFF
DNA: TGTGCCAGCAGCGTCCAATCTAGCGGGAGAGGCTCCTACAATGAGCAGTTCTTC

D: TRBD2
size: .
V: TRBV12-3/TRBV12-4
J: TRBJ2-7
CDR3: CASSSLAGDPYEQYF
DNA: TGTGCCAGCAGTTCATTAGCGGGGGACCCCTACGAGCAGTACTTC

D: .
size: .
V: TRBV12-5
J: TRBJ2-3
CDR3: CASGLVLKAAFDTQYF
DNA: TGTGCTAGTGGTTTGGTACTGAAAGCGGCATTTGATACGCAGTATTTT

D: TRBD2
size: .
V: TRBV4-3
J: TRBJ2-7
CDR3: CASSQEIPVLAGPYEQYF
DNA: TGCGCCAGCAGCCAAGAAATCCCGGTGCTAGCGGGACCCTACGAGCAGTACTTC

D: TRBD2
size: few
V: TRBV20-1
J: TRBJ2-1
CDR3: CSTSGRDRNEQFF
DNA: TGCAGTACTAGCGGGAGGGACCGCAATGAGCAGTTCTTC

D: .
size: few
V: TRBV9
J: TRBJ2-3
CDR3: CASSVSKETTDTQYF
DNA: TGTGCCAGCAGCGTTTCGAAGGAGACCACAGATACGCAGTATTTT

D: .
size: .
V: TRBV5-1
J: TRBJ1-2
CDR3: CASSPQRLNYGYTF
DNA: TGCGCCAGCAGCCCGCAGAGGCTTAACTATGGCTACACCTTC

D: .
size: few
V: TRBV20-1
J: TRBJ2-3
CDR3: CSAGVVGNTDTQYF
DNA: TGCAGTGCCGGGGTAGTAGGAAACACAGATACGCAGTATTTT

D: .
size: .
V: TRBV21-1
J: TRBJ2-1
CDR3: CASSKRDRKTYNEQFF
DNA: TGTGCCAGCAGCAAGAGGGACAGAAAAACCTACAATGAGCAGTTCTTC

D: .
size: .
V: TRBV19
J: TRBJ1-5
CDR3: CASSMAVVQPQHF
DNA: TGTGCCAGTAGTATGGCAGTGGTGCAGCCCCAGCATTTT

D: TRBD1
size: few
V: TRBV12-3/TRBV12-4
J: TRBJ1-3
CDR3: CASSLADRGPGNTIYF
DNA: TGTGCCAGCAGTTTAGCTGACAGGGGGCCTGGAAACACCATATATTTT

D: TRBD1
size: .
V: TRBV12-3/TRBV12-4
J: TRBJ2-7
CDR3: CASRQQGSTYEQYF
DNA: TGTGCCAGCAGACAACAGGGGAGCACCTACGAGCAGTACTTC

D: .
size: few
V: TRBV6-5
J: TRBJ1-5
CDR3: CASSYRVGAGQPQHF
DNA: TGTGCCAGCAGTTACCGCGTAGGGGCGGGTCAGCCCCAGCATTTT

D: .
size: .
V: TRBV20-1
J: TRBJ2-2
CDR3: CSARDRTTGELFF
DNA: TGCAGTGCTAGAGATCGGACCACCGGGGAGCTGTTTTTT

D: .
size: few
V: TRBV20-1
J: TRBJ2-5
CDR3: CSAALGLAQYF
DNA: TGCAGTGCTGCCCTAGGATTGGCCCAGTACTTC

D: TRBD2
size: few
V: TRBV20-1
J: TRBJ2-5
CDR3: CSARSIAGYGETQYF
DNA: TGCAGTGCTAGGTCGATAGCGGGATATGGGGAGACCCAGTACTTC

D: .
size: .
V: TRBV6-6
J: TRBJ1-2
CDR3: CASSYSPGEGYTF
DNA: TGTGCCAGCAGTTACTCCCCAGGGGAGGGCTACACCTTC

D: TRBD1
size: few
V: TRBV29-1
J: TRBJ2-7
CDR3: CSVPGTGGEQYF
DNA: TGCAGCGTCCCTGGGACAGGGGGCGAGCAGTACTTC

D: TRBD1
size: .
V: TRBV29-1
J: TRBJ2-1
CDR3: CSGDRAHNEQFF
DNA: TGCAGCGGTGACAGGGCCCACAATGAGCAGTTCTTC

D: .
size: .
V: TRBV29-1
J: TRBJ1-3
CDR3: CSVEGGGPNTIYF
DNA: TGCAGCGTTGAGGGAGGAGGTCCCAACACCATATATTTT

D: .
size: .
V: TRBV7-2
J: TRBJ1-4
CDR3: CASSLQATNEKLFF
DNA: TGTGCCAGCAGCTTACAGGCAACTAATGAAAAACTGTTTTTT

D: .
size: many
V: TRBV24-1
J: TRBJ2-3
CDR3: CATSDSGNTQYF
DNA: TGTGCCACCAGTGATTCAGGAAATACGCAGTATTTT

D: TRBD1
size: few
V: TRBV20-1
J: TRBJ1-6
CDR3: CSAPDREIHNSPLHF
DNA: TGCAGTGCCCCGGACAGGGAAATCCATAATTCACCCCTCCACTTT

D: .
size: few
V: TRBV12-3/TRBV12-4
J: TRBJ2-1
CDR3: CASSTGLPYNEQFF
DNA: TGTGCCAGCAGCACGGGACTGCCCTACAATGAGCAGTTCTTC

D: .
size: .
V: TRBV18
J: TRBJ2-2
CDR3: CASSPTTTGELFF
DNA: TGTGCCAGCTCACCTACGACCACCGGGGAGCTGTTTTTT

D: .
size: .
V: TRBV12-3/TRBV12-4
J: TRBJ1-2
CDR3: CASSFSGTNYGYTF
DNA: TGTGCCAGCAGTTTTTCAGGGACTAACTATGGCTACACCTTC

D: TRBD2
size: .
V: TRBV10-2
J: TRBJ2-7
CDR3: CATRGRGGGGIYEQYF
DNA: TGCGCCACCAGAGGGAGGGGAGGAGGAGGAATCTACGAGCAGTACTTC

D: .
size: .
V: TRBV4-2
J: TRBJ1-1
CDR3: CAISPGIGEAFF
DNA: TGTGCCATCAGCCCCGGGATCGGTGAAGCTTTCTTT

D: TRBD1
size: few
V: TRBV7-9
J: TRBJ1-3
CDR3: CASSLSGGDGNTIYF
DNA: TGTGCCAGCAGCTTGTCAGGGGGAGATGGAAACACCATATATTTT

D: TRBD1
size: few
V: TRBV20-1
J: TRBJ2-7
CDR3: CSARTGFDEQYF
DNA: TGCAGTGCTCGGACAGGTTTTGACGAGCAGTACTTC

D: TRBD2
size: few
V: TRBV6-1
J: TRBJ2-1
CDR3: CATRPVGLAGYNEQFF
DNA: TGTGCCACCCGTCCCGTAGGACTAGCGGGATACAATGAGCAGTTCTTC

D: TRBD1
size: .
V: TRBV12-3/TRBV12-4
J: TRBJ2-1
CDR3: CASSHDRDRGINEQFF
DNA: TGTGCCAGCAGTCATGACCGGGACAGGGGGATTAATGAGCAGTTCTTC

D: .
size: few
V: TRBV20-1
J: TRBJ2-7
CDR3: CSARAPDGLVYEQYF
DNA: TGCAGTGCTAGAGCCCCGGACGGCCTTGTATACGAGCAGTACTTC

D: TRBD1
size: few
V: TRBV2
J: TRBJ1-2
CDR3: CASTWDRYGYTF
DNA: TGTGCCAGCACCTGGGACAGATATGGCTACACCTTC